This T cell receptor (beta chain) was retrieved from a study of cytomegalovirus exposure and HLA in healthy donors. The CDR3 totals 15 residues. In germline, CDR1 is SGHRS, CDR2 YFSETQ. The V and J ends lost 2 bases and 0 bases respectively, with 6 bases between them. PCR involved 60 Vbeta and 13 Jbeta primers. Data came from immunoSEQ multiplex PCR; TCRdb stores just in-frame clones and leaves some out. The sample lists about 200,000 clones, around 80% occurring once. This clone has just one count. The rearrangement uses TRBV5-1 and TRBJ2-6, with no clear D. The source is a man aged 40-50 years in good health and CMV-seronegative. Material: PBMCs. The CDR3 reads CASSLQLSGANVLTF. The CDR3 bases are TGCGCCAGCAGCTTACAGCTCTCTGGGGCCAACGTCCTGACTTTC. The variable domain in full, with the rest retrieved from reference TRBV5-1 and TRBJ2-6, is KAGVTQTPRYLIKTRGQQVTLSCSPISGHRSVSWYQQTPGQGLQFLFEYFSETQRNKGNFPGRFSGRQFSNSRSEMNVSTLELGDSALYLCASSLQLSGANVLTFGAGSRLTVL.